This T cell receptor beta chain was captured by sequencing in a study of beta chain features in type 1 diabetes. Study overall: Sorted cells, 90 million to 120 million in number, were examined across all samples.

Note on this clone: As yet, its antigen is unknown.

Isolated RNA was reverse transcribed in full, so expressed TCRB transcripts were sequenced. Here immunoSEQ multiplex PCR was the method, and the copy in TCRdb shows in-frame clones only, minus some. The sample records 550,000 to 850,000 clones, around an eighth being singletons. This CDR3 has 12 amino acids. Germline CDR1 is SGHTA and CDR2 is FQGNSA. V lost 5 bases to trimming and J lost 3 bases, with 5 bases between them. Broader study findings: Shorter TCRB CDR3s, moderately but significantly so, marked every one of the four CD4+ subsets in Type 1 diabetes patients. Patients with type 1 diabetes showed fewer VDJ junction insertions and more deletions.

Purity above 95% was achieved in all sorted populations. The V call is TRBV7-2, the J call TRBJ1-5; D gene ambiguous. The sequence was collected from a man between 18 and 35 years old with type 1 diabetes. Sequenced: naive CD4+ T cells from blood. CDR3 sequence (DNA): TGTGCCAGCAGCCAGTTCAATCAGCCCCAGCATTTT. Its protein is CASSQFNQPQHF.